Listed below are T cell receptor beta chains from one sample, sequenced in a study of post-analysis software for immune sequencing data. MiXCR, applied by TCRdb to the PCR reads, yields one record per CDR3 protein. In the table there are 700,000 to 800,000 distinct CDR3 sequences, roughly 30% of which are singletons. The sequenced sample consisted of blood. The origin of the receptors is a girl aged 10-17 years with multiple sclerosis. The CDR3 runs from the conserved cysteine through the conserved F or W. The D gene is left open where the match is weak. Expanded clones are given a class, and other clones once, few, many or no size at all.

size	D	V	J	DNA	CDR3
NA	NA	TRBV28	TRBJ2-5	TGTGCCAGCGGGAAGGGGGTCATGATGGAGACCCAGTACTTC	CASGKGVMMETQYF
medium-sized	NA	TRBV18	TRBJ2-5	TGTGCCAGCAGCCCCCAAGAGACCCAGTACTTC	CASSPQETQYF
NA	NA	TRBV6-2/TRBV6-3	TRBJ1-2	TGTGCCAGCAGCGATCCTGCAGGGGTGAACTATGGCTACACCTTC	CASSDPAGVNYGYTF
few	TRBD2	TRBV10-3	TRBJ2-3	TGTGCCATCAGTAGTGCGGGGGGGGGCACAGATACGCAGTATTTT	CAISSAGGGTDTQYF
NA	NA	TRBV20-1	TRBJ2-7	TGCAGTGCTAGAGCCACTTATTTCTACGAGCAGTACTTC	CSARATYFYEQYF
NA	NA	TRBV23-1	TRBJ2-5	TGCGCCCAGGGGGGGGACTACGTCCAAGAGACCCAGTACTTC	CAQGGDYVQETQYF
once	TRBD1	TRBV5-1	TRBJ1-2	TGCGCCAGCAGCTCCGGGACAGCTATTCACTATGGCTACACCTTC	CASSSGTAIHYGYTF
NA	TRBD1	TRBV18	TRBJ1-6	TGTGCCAGCTCACCACGGACAGGAAATAATTCACCCCTCCACTTT	CASSPRTGNNSPLHF
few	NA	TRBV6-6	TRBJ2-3	TGTGCCAGCAGTTATGTCGCAGATACGCAGTATTTT	CASSYVADTQYF
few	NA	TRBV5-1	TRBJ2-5	TGCGCCAGCGCCCTAGGGGCAGAGACCCAGTACTTC	CASALGAETQYF
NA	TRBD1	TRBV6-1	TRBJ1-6	TGTGCCAGCAGAGGACAGGGGCATCCACCCCTCCACTTT	CASRGQGHPPLHF
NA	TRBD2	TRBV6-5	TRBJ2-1	TGTGCCAGCGGGACTAGCGGGATAACCGCCCAGTTCTTC	CASGTSGITAQFF
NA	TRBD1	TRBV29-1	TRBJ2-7	TGCAGCGTCGGGGCTATAGGGACAGGAAGATCCTACGAGCAGTACTTC	CSVGAIGTGRSYEQYF
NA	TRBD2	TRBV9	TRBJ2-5	TGTGCCAGCAGCGTAGCTCAAGCGGGGGCGGGTCAAGAGACCCAGTACTTC	CASSVAQAGAGQETQYF
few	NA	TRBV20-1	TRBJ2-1	TGCAGTGCTAGAGTAGGGACCAGGAATGAGCAGTTCTTC	CSARVGTRNEQFF
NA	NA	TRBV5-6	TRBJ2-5	TGTGCCAGCAGTTTTGACAGGTTTGAAGAGACCCAGTACTTC	CASSFDRFEETQYF
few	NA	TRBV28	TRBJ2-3	TGTGCCAGCAGCCGAGACATGGAGGGTCACGCCGATACGCAGTATTTT	CASSRDMEGHADTQYF
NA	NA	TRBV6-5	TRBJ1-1	TGTGCCAGCAGTTACTCCCTCGGGGGGTCTTTCTCTGAAGCTTTCTTT	CASSYSLGGSFSEAFF
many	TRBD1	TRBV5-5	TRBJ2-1	TGTGCCAGCAGCTTAGGGACAGGGACCTACAATGAGCAGTTCTTC	CASSLGTGTYNEQFF
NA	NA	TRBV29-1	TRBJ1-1	TGCAGCGTTGAAAGCTTCACTGAAGCTTTCTTT	CSVESFTEAFF
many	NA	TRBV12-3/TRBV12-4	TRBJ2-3	TGTGCCAGCAGGGCCACAGATACGCAGTATTTT	CASRATDTQYF
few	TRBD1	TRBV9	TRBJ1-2	TGTGCCAGCAGCACCACAGGGGCACATGGCTACACCTTC	CASSTTGAHGYTF
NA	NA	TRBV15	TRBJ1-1	TGTGCCACCAAGGATCCTTCGCCGAACACTGAAGCTTTCTTT	CATKDPSPNTEAFF
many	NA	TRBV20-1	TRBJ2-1	TGCAGTGCTAGAGATCCCAGCGGGCGGTACAATGAGCAGTTCTTC	CSARDPSGRYNEQFF
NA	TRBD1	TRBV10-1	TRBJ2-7	TGCGCCAGCAGTCCCCATGCAGGGGGATTCGAGCAGTACTTC	CASSPHAGGFEQYF
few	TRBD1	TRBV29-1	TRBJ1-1	TGCAGCGTTGAAGCGCCAGGGGGCGGCACTGAAGCTTTCTTT	CSVEAPGGGTEAFF
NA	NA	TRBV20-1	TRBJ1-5	TGCAGTGCTAGTCGGGGGGTGGGTCAGCCCCAGCATTTT	CSASRGVGQPQHF
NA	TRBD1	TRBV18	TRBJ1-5	TGTGCCAGCTCACCCGGGACAGGGGGGACTCAGCCCCAGCATTTT	CASSPGTGGTQPQHF
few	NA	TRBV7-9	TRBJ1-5	TGTGCCAGCAGCTTGGGGGGCGGGTCAAGCAATCAGCCCCAGCATTTT	CASSLGGGSSNQPQHF
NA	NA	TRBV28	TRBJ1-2	TGTGCCAGCAGTCCTGATCCTAGCTGGCAAGGCTACACCTTC	CASSPDPSWQGYTF
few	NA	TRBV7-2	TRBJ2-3	TGTGCCAGCAGCCTCCGACTTGGGGGATTCACAGATACGCAGTATTTT	CASSLRLGGFTDTQYF
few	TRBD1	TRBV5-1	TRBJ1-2	TGCGCCAGCAGCTTGGAAGGGACAGGGGTCCATGGCTACACCTTC	CASSLEGTGVHGYTF
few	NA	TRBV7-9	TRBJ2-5	TGTGCCAGCAGCTTAGCCGTCTCGGAGACCCAGTACTTC	CASSLAVSETQYF
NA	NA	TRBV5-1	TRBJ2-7	TGCGCCAGCAGCTCTCTTCACTACGAGCAGTACTTC	CASSSLHYEQYF
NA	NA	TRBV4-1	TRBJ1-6	TGCGCCAGCAGCGAGACGGGGCAGTCCTATAATTCACCCCTCCACTTT	CASSETGQSYNSPLHF
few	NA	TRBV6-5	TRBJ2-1	TGTGCCAGCAGTTCCCGGGGCAATGAGCAGTTCTTC	CASSSRGNEQFF
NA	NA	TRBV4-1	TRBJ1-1	TGCGCCAGCAGCCCGGAGTGGGACAACCTACTGAACACTGAAGCTTTCTTT	CASSPEWDNLLNTEAFF
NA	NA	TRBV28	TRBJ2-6	TGTGCCAGCAGTTTATTGTCTCAGGCTGGGGCCAACGTCCTGACTTTC	CASSLLSQAGANVLTF
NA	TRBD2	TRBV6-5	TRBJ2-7	TGTGCCGGCAGTAAGGCGGGGGGAAAGTACGAGCAGTACTTC	CAGSKAGGKYEQYF
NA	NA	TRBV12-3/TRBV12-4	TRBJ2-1	TGTGCCAGCGGACCCAGCGTGGGGTACAATGAGCAGTTCTTC	CASGPSVGYNEQFF
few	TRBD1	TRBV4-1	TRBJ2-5	TGCGCCAGTAGCCAAGTCGACAGGGAGGAGACCCAGTACTTC	CASSQVDREETQYF